This record concerns one TCR beta chain sequence. Libraries were prepared by immunoSEQ multiplex PCR; TCRdb keeps only in-frame clonotypes and omits some of them. The sample includes approximately 300,000 clones, roughly nine tenths of them seen just once. This sample stems from a study of blood T cell repertoires in COVID-19. Study-level information: Material from acute and convalescent COVID-19 was sourced from the United States, Italy and Spain. Sources were T cells, B-cell-depleted T cells, or PBMCs; the material itself was cDNA or gDNA.

Trimming shortened V by 6 bases and J by 6 bases, and 18 bases separated the two germline ends. Germline V gene data show CDR1 as MDHEN and CDR2 as SYDVKM. The CDR3 has 14 residues. Individuals aged about 18 to 90 years were recruited from 24 US areas. The study assigned cohorts using participant-reported clinical history. This sequence originates from a woman in her twenties or thirties who had recovered from COVID-19. The chain combines TRBV28 with TRBJ2-7; maybe TRBD1 (6 bases). The sequenced sample consisted of PBMCs or T cells enriched from blood (not recorded which). The CDR3 region is CASRFTLGASEQYF. CDR3 in DNA: TGTGCCAGCAGATTTACATTGGGGGCCTCCGAGCAGTACTTC. Combining the CDR3 with reference TRBV28 and TRBJ2-7 gives the whole variable domain DVKVTQSSRYLVKRTGEKVFLECVQDMDHENMFWYRQDPGLGLRLIYFSYDVKMKEKGDIPEGYSVSREKKERFSLILESASTNQTSMYLCASRFTLGASEQYFGPGTRLTVT.